The 18 T cell receptor beta chains below were found in one sample sequenced in a study of T cells after yellow fever vaccination. One entry per CDR3 protein, called by TCRdb with MiXCR from the 5' RACE reads. The data show about 550,000 distinct CDR3 sequences, with about 19% seen just once and more than 13% held by the top ten. This specimen was PBMCs, taken 15 days after the yellow fever booster vaccination. These receptors were obtained from a man aged 25 to 45 who received the YFV17D yellow fever vaccine.

This clonotype was seen a few times. The chain has TRBV7-2 and TRBJ2-3; weak D call: TRBD2 (6 bases). In germline, CDR1 is SGHTA, CDR2 FQGNSA. V lost 2 bases and J 4 bases, leaving 16 bases between the germline ends. The CDR3 is made up of 16 amino acids. Here the CDR3 reads CASSLMGGGSPDTQYF. DNA for the CDR3: TGTGCCAGCAGCTTAATGGGGGGAGGAAGCCCAGATACGCAGTATTTT.

This clonotype was counted between two and nine times. V usage is TRBV5-5 and J usage is TRBJ2-1, with TRBD2 matching over 8 bases. The CDR3 runs to 16 residues. V was pared by 6 bases and J by 9 bases, with 17 bases of the junction left unmatched. Germline loops: CDR1 SGHKS, CDR2 YYEKEE (reference sequence). The CDR3 nucleotides read TGTGCCAGCATGGGATGGTATGATAGCGGGAACACTGAGCAGTTCTTC. Its protein is CASMGWYDSGNTEQFF.

On this clonotype: A read error may produce the germline difference seen at one junction end. The rearrangement links TRBV6-1 to TRBJ2-2; 7 nucleotides agree with TRBD1. From germline, CDR1 is MNHNS and CDR2 SASEGT. This CDR3 region has 17 residues. The CDR3 nucleotides read TGTGCCAGCAGGCACACTACCGGGACAGAAAGCACCGGGGAGCAGTTTTTT. Its translation: CASRHTTGTESTGEQFF.

This chain links TRBV15 with TRBJ2-1, with a possible D match to TRBD2 (6 bases). V was clipped by 0 bases and J by 8 bases, with 14 bases between them. The CDR3 loop spans 15 amino acids. The germline V gene encodes CDR1 LNHNV and CDR2 YYDKDF (reference sequence). The CDR3 DNA reads TGTGCCACCAGCAGAGATGTGCAGGGACTCGATGAGCAGTTCTTC. This codes for CATSRDVQGLDEQFF.

This clonotype has a handful of counts. Here the CDR3 DNA reads TGTGCCAGCAGCCCTTGGACAGGGGTACGGGTGGAAAAACTGTTTTTT. It is translated as CASSPWTGVRVEKLFF. The chain couples TRBV3-1 to TRBJ1-4, with TRBD1 matching over 9 bases. The length of the CDR3 is 16 residues. Germline CDR1 is LGHDT and CDR2 is YNNKEL (reference sequence). V was pared by 4 bases and J by 8 bases, with 11 bases of the junction left unmatched. Combining the CDR3 with reference TRBV3-1 and TRBJ1-4 gives the whole variable domain DTAVSQTPKYLVTQMGNDKSIKCEQNLGHDTMYWYKQDSKKFLKIMFSYNNKELIINETVPNRFSPKSPDKAHLNLHINSLELGDSAVYFCASSPWTGVRVEKLFFGSGTQLSVL.

The CDR3 region is CASSSTRGPGYEQYF. Here the CDR3 DNA reads TGCGCCAGCAGCTCCACCAGAGGGCCGGGTTACGAGCAGTACTTC. This chain links TRBV5-1 with TRBJ2-7; D is perhaps TRBD2 (5 bases). In germline, CDR1 is SGHRS, CDR2 YFSETQ. This CDR3 region has 15 residues. V lost 3 bases to trimming and J lost 4 bases, with 17 bases between them.

The CDR3 spells CASSNPRASGINEQFF. In DNA, the CDR3 is TGTGCCAGCAGCAATCCTCGGGCTAGCGGAATTAATGAGCAGTTCTTC. The chain links TRBV27 to TRBJ2-1; 7 nucleotides align to TRBD2. The CDR3 length is 16 residues. The junction had 15 bases not matched to a gene; V was cut back by 6 bases and J by 7 bases. CDR1 and CDR2 (germline): MNHEY, SMNVEV (reference sequence).

In its sample, this clonotype was seen a few times. The rearrangement uses TRBV7-9 and TRBJ1-6; D gene uncertain. This CDR3 is 14 amino acids long. V lost 1 base to trimming and J lost 5 bases, with 6 bases between them. Per germline, CDR1 SEHNR and CDR2 FQNEAQ (reference sequence). CDR3 DNA sequence: TGTGCCAGCAGCTTAGACAGCCATAATTCACCCCTCCACTTT. Translated: CASSLDSHNSPLHF.

The rearrangement links TRBV9 to TRBJ2-2, with 7 bases aligning to TRBD1. V was pared by 9 bases and J by 2 bases, with 7 bases of the junction left unmatched. Germline V gene lookup returns CDR1 SGDLS and CDR2 YYNGEE. CDR3 size: 14 residues. The CDR3 bases are TGTGCCACAAGCGACAGGGAAAACACCGGGGAGCTGTTTTTT. It is translated as CATSDRENTGELFF.

This clonotype was recorded only once. The gene calls are TRBV7-6 and TRBJ2-1; TRBD2 agrees at 7 bases. This CDR3 spans 13 amino acids. With 3 bases clipped from V and 10 bases from J, the junction kept 6 bases outside the gene matches. Germline lookup yields CDR1 SGHVS and CDR2 FNYEAQ. This CDR3 is CASSFWEGREQFF. The CDR3 bases are TGTGCCAGCAGCTTTTGGGAGGGTAGGGAGCAGTTCTTC.

The V and J genes are TRBV30 and TRBJ1-6; tentative D call: TRBD1 (6 bases). Trimming took 1 base from V and 4 from J, leaving 11 bases between them. The CDR3 is 15 residues long. In germline, CDR1 is GTSNPN, CDR2 SVGIG (reference sequence). The CDR3 DNA is TGTGCCTGGAGTGGGAGACAGGCGTATAATTCACCCCTCCACTTT. Translating it yields CAWSGRQAYNSPLHF.

The table lists this clonotype with many counts. The V gene is TRBV20-1, the J gene TRBJ2-1; the match to TRBD2 covers 11 bases. The CDR3 sequence is 15 residues long. Germline V gene data show CDR1 as DFQATT and CDR2 as SNEGSKA (reference sequence). Trimming cost V 6 bases and J 7 bases; bases outside gene matches: 11. Here the CDR3 reads CSAELAGARGNEQFF. The CDR3 DNA reads as TGCAGTGCGGAACTAGCGGGGGCGCGGGGTAATGAGCAGTTCTTC.

This clonotype was detected a few times. V usage is TRBV5-6 and J usage is TRBJ2-1; 7 bases agree with TRBD2. J was trimmed by 0 bases and V by 4 bases; bases with no gene match: 7. This CDR3 is 16 amino acids long. Germline CDR1 reads SGHDT; CDR2 reads YYEEEE. Here the CDR3 DNA reads TGTGCCAGCAGCGGGGGGGAAGGGGACTCCTACAATGAGCAGTTCTTC. Residues: CASSGGEGDSYNEQFF.

This clonotype was recorded a few times. The J gene is TRBJ1-2, the V gene TRBV20-1, with TRBD1 as a possible D gene (5 bases). Trimming cost V 1 base and J 2 bases, with 8 bases left between them. CDR1 and CDR2 (germline): DFQATT, SNEGSKA (reference sequence). The CDR3 has 13 residues. CDR3 sequence reads: CSARVQGNYGYTF. CDR3 coding DNA: TGCAGTGCTAGAGTTCAGGGAAACTATGGCTACACCTTC.

CDR3 protein: CATALGLGQETQYF. CDR3 bases: TGTGCCACCGCACTAGGGCTGGGCCAAGAGACCCAGTACTTC. The chain couples TRBV6-9 to TRBJ2-5; D is possibly TRBD2 (5 bases). This CDR3 contains 14 residues. Germline V gene lookup returns CDR1 MNHGY and CDR2 SVAAGI. V was cut by 10 bases and J by 1 base, with 16 bases left in between.

This chain joins TRBV29-1 and TRBJ1-2, with D possibly matching TRBD1 (5 bases). CDR3 length: 12 residues. Per the germline V gene, CDR1 is SQVTM and CDR2 is ANQGSEA. V dropped 6 bases and J dropped 4 bases, with 12 bases sitting between them. CDR3 sequence: CSVREGFYGYTF. CDR3 coding DNA: TGCAGCGTCAGGGAAGGGTTCTATGGCTACACCTTC.

This clonotype was found a few times. The chain carries TRBV20-1 and TRBJ2-5; 11 bases match TRBD2. The germline gives CDR1 DFQATT, CDR2 SNEGSKA (reference sequence). The CDR3 is 15 residues long. With V trimmed by 5 bases and J by 0 bases, 5 bases remained unmatched. DNA of the CDR3: TGCAGTGCTTACCTAGCGGGAGGAGACCAAGAGACCCAGTACTTC. This encodes CSAYLAGGDQETQYF.

This clonotype occurred a few times. This chain connects TRBV28 to TRBJ2-2; no definite D call. Trimming pared 6 bases from V and 1 base from J, leaving 6 bases between. The CDR3 is made up of 13 amino acids. The germline CDR1 and CDR2 sequences are MDHEN and SYDVKM. The CDR3 DNA sequence: TGTGCCAGCAGAGCCAAGAACACCGGGGAGCTGTTTTTT. This translates into CASRAKNTGELFF.